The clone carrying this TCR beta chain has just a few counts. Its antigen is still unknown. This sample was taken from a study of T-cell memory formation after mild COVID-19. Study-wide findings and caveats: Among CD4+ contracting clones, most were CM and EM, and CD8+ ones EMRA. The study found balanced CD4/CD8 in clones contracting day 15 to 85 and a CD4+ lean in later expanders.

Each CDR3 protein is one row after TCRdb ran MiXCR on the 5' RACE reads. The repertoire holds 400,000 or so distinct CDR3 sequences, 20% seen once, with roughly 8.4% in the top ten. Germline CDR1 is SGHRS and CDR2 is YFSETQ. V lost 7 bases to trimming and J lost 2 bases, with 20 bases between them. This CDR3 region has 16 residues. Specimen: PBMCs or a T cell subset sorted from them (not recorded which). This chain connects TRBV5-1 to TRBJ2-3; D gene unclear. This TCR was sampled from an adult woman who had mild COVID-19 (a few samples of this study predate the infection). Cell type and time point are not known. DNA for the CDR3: TGCGCCAGCCGACCCCCCGTGACCGGCACCACAGATACGCAGTATTTT. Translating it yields CASRPPVTGTTDTQYF.